Presented here are 20 T cell receptor beta chains from one specimen sequenced in a study of T cell repertoires in cytomegalovirus infection. TCRdb reanalysed the reads using MiXCR and keeps one entry per CDR3 protein. This sample yields some 400,000 distinct CDR3 sequences, of which approximately 31% are seen a single time; around 13% belongs to the top ten. Sequencing was performed on PBMCs. The source is a human donor in good health (CMV status not recorded). Some clones in this sample may be carry-over from other donors' samples.

This clonotype showed up just a few times. The gene calls are TRBV7-8 and TRBJ1-5; tentatively, D is TRBD1 (5 bases). The CDR3 contains 16 residues. V gave up 6 bases and J gave up 3 bases, with 18 bases separating them. Germline assignment: CDR1 SGHVS and CDR2 FQNEAQ. The CDR3 protein is CASSPTDRGDNQPQHF. CDR3 DNA: TGTGCCAGCAGTCCGACCGATCGGGGCGACAATCAGCCCCAGCATTTT.

This chain uses TRBV18 with TRBJ2-5; 8 bases match TRBD2. J gave up 0 bases and V 1 base, and 7 bases lay outside the gene matches. The CDR3 is 17 amino acids. Germline V gene sequence: CDR1 KGHSH, CDR2 LQKENI. The CDR3 DNA reads TGTGCCAGCTCACCACGGCAGCGGGGGAACTACCAAGAGACCCAGTACTTC. It is translated as CASSPRQRGNYQETQYF.

The rearrangement links TRBV7-2 to TRBJ1-6; D is undetermined. Germline V gene data show CDR1 as SGHTA and CDR2 as FQGNSA. The CDR3 has 18 residues. The V gene lost 7 bases and the J gene lost 8 bases, with 27 bases spanning the gap. Here the CDR3 DNA reads TGTGCCAGCACCCCAGAGCGAATCAACTCGGGCCTCCATTCACCCCTCCACTTT. Translation gives CASTPERINSGLHSPLHF.

Points on this clonotype: The junction shows a germline mismatch at one end, possibly a read error. The CDR3, as DNA: TGTGCCATCAGTGATTCCGGACTGACCAACTACGAGAAGTACTTC. Translating it yields CAISDSGLTNYEKYF. V usage is TRBV10-3 and J usage is TRBJ2-7, with D tentatively TRBD2 (5 bases). The CDR3 runs to 15 residues. CDR1 and CDR2 from the germline V gene are ENHRY and SYGVKD.

The sample holds many counts of this clonotype. The chain carries TRBV7-6 and TRBJ2-1; TRBD2 aligns across 9 bases. Per the germline V gene, CDR1 is SGHVS and CDR2 is FNYEAQ. The CDR3 spans 13 residues. J was trimmed by 10 bases and V by 4 bases; bases with no gene match: 5. DNA of the CDR3: TGTGCCAGCAGCTCAACTAGCGGGTGGGAGCAGTTCTTC. Protein sequence: CASSSTSGWEQFF.

This clonotype was counted between two and nine times. The chain links TRBV25-1 to TRBJ2-1; D might be TRBD1 (5 bases). V was trimmed by 5 bases and J by 2 bases, leaving 10 bases between them. Germline CDR1 MGHDK, CDR2 SYGVNS. CDR3 length: 14 amino acids. The CDR3 protein is CASSRQGTYNEQFF. CDR3 sequence (DNA): TGTGCCAGCAGTAGGCAGGGCACCTACAATGAGCAGTTCTTC.

The V and J genes are TRBV19 and TRBJ2-1; D gene uncertain. The germline V gene encodes CDR1 LNHDA and CDR2 SQIVND (reference sequence). The V gene lost 4 bases and the J gene lost 6 bases, with 10 bases spanning the gap. The CDR3 has 13 residues. CDR3 region: CASSTLLGNEQFF. The CDR3 coding sequence is TGTGCCAGTAGTACCCTCCTAGGCAATGAGCAGTTCTTC.

This chain connects TRBV2 to TRBJ2-5; TRBD2 agrees at 10 bases. Germline V gene lookup returns CDR1 SNHLY and CDR2 FYNNEI. V trimming: 7 bases; J trimming: 2 bases; junction bases outside the gene matches: 4. The CDR3 has 14 residues. This CDR3 is CASNVAGGQETQYF. DNA for the CDR3: TGTGCCAGCAATGTAGCGGGGGGACAAGAGACCCAGTACTTC.

About this clonotype itself: Being one base from a much bigger clone, this may be a read error. The rearrangement joins TRBV7-8 to TRBJ2-5; 12 bases align to TRBD2. This CDR3 region has 16 residues. The germline V gene encodes CDR1 SGHVS and CDR2 FQNEAQ. V lost 5 bases, J lost 9 bases, and 13 bases stayed unmatched. The CDR3 DNA is TGTGCCAGCAGCGAACGACTAGCGGGGGACTTCGAGCCCCAGTACTTC. Its translation is CASSERLAGDFEPQYF.

The chain joins TRBV6-1 to TRBJ2-1; possible D gene TRBD2, 6 bases. Germline V lookup: CDR1 MNHNS, CDR2 SASEGT. The CDR3 is 11 amino acids. Trimming took 11 bases from V and 8 from J, leaving 13 bases between them. The CDR3 coding sequence is TGTGCCGGGAGGCTCGGGCATGAGCAGTTCTTC. This codes for CAGRLGHEQFF.

This clonotype was observed a few times. The chain is built from TRBV11-2 and TRBJ2-3; 9 nucleotides line up with TRBD2. CDR3 length: 14 residues. Germline trimming cut 4 bases from V and 6 bases from J; bases unmatched to any gene: 5. Germline V lookup: CDR1 SGHAT, CDR2 FQNNGV. DNA of the CDR3: TGTGCCAGCAGCTCGCGGGGGGGCCGTGATACGCAGTATTTT. It is translated as CASSSRGGRDTQYF.

About this clonotype: This clone may be a read error of a much larger clone one base away. V is TRBV7-6 and J is TRBJ2-2, with 7 bases lining up with TRBD2. The CDR3 spans 17 residues. The germline CDR1 and CDR2 sequences are SGHVS and FNYEAQ. J lost 6 bases, V lost 10 bases, and 20 bases had no gene match. CDR3 sequence (DNA): TGTGCCATCAGGCAAACACCACTAGCGATCAATCCCGGGGAGCTGTTTTTT. It is translated as CAIRQTPLAINPGELFF.

This clonotype has only a few counts. The chain carries TRBV29-1 and TRBJ2-5, with TRBD2 matching over 12 bases. This CDR3 comprises 14 residues. J was trimmed by 4 bases and V by 7 bases; bases with no gene match: 7. Germline V gives CDR1 SQVTM, CDR2 ANQGSEA. The CDR3 region has the DNA TGCAGCGGACTAGCGGGGGTAGTGGGAGAGACCCAGTACTTC. Its protein is CSGLAGVVGETQYF.

Only a few counts were recorded for this clonotype. This chain uses TRBV7-9 with TRBJ2-1, with D perhaps matching TRBD1 (5 bases). The germline V gene encodes CDR1 SEHNR and CDR2 FQNEAQ (reference sequence). The CDR3 contains 16 residues. Trimming pared 7 bases from V and 5 bases from J, leaving 21 bases between. The CDR3 coding sequence is TGTGCCAGCATCCCCTTGTATCGGACAAGGAACAATGAGCAGTTCTTC. It yields the protein CASIPLYRTRNNEQFF.

This clonotype has just one count. Being one base from a much bigger clone, this may be a read error. The limits of the CDR3 on the DNA are not certain, so only TCRdb's listed CDR3 is given. The gene calls are TRBV7-2 and TRBJ2-6. The CDR3 sequence runs 17 residues, both termini included. Germline CDR1 SGHTA, CDR2 FQGNSA. The CDR3 loop reads CASSLAGVGSGANVPTF.

The chain has TRBV4-1 and TRBJ1-4, with 9 nucleotides matching TRBD1. Germline CDR1 is MGHRA and CDR2 is YSYEKL. V was pared by 4 bases and J by 7 bases, with 10 bases of the junction left unmatched. CDR3 length: 16 amino acids. In nucleotides, the CDR3 is TGCGCCAGCAGCCCCGGGGACAGGGTCGGTAGTGAAAAACTGTTTTTT. Translation: CASSPGDRVGSEKLFF.

The chain employs TRBV10-1 and TRBJ2-7; TRBD1 matches 7 bases. CDR1 and CDR2 (germline): WNHNN, SYGVQD (reference sequence). The CDR3 spans 14 residues. The V gene end was trimmed by 6 bases and the J gene end by 2 bases; junction bases not matched to a gene: 7. The CDR3 coding sequence is TGCGCCAGCAGGGCCGGGACAGATCCCTACGAGCAGTACTTC. It yields the protein CASRAGTDPYEQYF.

With respect to this clonotype: The CDR3 ends on some other residue instead of the conserved phenylalanine or tryptophan, so this is likely a read error. The CDR3 sequence is CASSSGLYYGYTI. The DNA for the CDR3 is TGTGCCAGCAGCTCGGGACTGTACTATGGCTACACCATC. V gene TRBV28 combines with J gene TRBJ1-2, with D maybe TRBD1 (5 bases). The germline V gene has CDR1 MDHEN and CDR2 SYDVKM. The CDR3 length is 13 residues. V gave up 6 bases and J gave up 3 bases, with 11 bases separating them.

This clonotype was counted at least ten times. The J gene is TRBJ1-5, the V gene TRBV11-2; the match to TRBD1 covers 7 bases. In germline, CDR1 is SGHAT, CDR2 FQNNGV. CDR3 length equals 16 residues. V trimming: 10 bases; J trimming: 0 bases; junction bases outside the gene matches: 12. CDR3 sequence: CANQSWGQYSNQPQHF. The CDR3 nucleotides are TGTGCCAACCAGTCCTGGGGACAGTATAGCAATCAGCCCCAGCATTTT.

Only a few counts were recorded for this clonotype. CDR3 DNA: TGTGCCAGCAGCTGGGAGTTAACTATTCCAAACTATGGCTACACCTTC. Amino acid sequence: CASSWELTIPNYGYTF. The gene calls are TRBV5-8 and TRBJ1-2, with D unresolved. V was trimmed by 3 bases and J by 2 bases, leaving 17 bases between them. Germline lookup yields CDR1 SGHTS and CDR2 YDEGEE. This CDR3 region has 16 residues.